Listed below are T cell receptor beta chains from one sample, sequenced in a study of blood T cell repertoires in COVID-19. This table comes from immunoSEQ multiplex PCR, and its TCRdb copy is limited to in-frame clones, with some not included. The sample records 200,000 to 250,000 clones, under 90% being singletons. The source material was PBMCs or T cells enriched from blood (not recorded which). These TCRs come from a man aged 60 to 69 who had recovered from COVID-19. Both conserved end residues are part of each CDR3. D genes are given only for firm matches. A row's size may be missing; if present it is once, few, many or a size class.

V	size	J	length	D	CDR3	DNA
TRBV24-1	.	TRBJ2-1	16	TRBD1	CATSDLSTGGYNEQFF	TGTGCCACCAGTGATTTGTCGACAGGGGGCTACAATGAGCAGTTCTTC
TRBV29-1	.	TRBJ2-1	13	.	CSHGGGLYNEQFF	TGCAGCCATGGGGGGGGGCTCTACAATGAGCAGTTCTTC
TRBV12-5	.	TRBJ2-7	14	.	CASGFLGGSNEQYF	TGTGCTAGTGGTTTTCTCGGAGGGAGCAACGAGCAGTACTTC
TRBV4-3	.	TRBJ2-1	14	.	CASSQGSVYNEQFF	TGCGCCAGCAGCCAAGGCTCGGTTTACAATGAGCAGTTCTTC
TRBV5-6	.	TRBJ2-2	14	TRBD2	CASSLGLSTGELFF	TGTGCCAGCAGCCTGGGACTATCCACCGGGGAGCTGTTTTTT
TRBV15	.	TRBJ1-5	16	.	CATSRDSVAGNQPQHF	TGTGCCACCAGCAGAGATTCGGTGGCAGGTAATCAGCCCCAGCATTTT
TRBV5-4	.	TRBJ1-4	14	.	CASSLDQGGEKLFF	TGTGCCAGCAGCTTGGATCAGGGCGGTGAAAAACTGTTTTTT
TRBV5-4	.	TRBJ2-3	12	.	CASSRDTDTQYF	TGTGCCAGCAGCAGAGACACAGATACGCAGTATTTT
TRBV18	.	TRBJ2-4	17	TRBD1	CASSNPVTGIAKNIQYF	TGTGCCAGCTCAAACCCAGTGACAGGGATCGCCAAAAACATTCAGTACTTC
TRBV11-2	.	TRBJ1-1	15	.	CASSGGTSMNTEAFF	TGTGCCAGCAGCGGCGGAACCTCCATGAACACTGAAGCTTTCTTT
TRBV4-3	.	TRBJ2-2	17	.	CASSQEFNTGNTGELFF	TGCGCCAGCAGCCAAGAATTTAATACAGGGAACACCGGGGAGCTGTTTTTT
TRBV27	.	TRBJ1-1	13	.	CARPGGDGTEAFF	TGTGCCAGGCCCGGGGGGGACGGCACTGAAGCTTTCTTT
TRBV19	few	TRBJ1-4	15	TRBD1	CASSTGTGGFEKLFF	TGTGCCAGTAGTACTGGGACAGGGGGCTTTGAAAAACTGTTTTTT
TRBV30	.	TRBJ1-1	13	TRBD1	CAWSDRGKTEAFF	TGTGCCTGGAGTGACAGGGGTAAGACTGAAGCTTTCTTT
TRBV10-3	.	TRBJ1-5	15	.	CAISESAGDRSPQHF	TGTGCCATCAGTGAGTCGGCAGGGGACCGGTCGCCCCAGCATTTT
TRBV5-1	.	TRBJ2-6	16	TRBD1	CASSRDRVSGANVLTF	TGCGCCAGCAGCCGGGACAGGGTCTCTGGGGCCAACGTCCTGACTTTC
TRBV18	once	TRBJ1-4	19	TRBD1	CASSPPKYRGGTTNEKLFF	TGTGCCAGCTCACCACCGAAGTACAGGGGGGGTACAACTAATGAAAAACTGTTTTTT
TRBV18	.	TRBJ1-3	13	.	CASSPGTRNTIYF	TGTGCCAGCTCACCAGGGACTAGAAACACCATATATTTT